This T cell receptor (beta chain) was sequenced during a study of blood T cell repertoires in COVID-19. Generated by immunoSEQ multiplex PCR, the TCRdb table keeps only in-frame clones and is missing some. The table has under 45,000 clones, over 75% seen once; the top ten hold 33%. The CDR3 is made up of 16 amino acids. Per the germline V gene, CDR1 is MNHEY and CDR2 is SVGAGI. The junction had 6 bases not matched to a gene; V was cut back by 4 bases and J by 2 bases. This sequence joins TRBV6-5 and TRBJ2-3, with 10 bases that match TRBD2. This sequence was found in a man aged 55-75 years with acute or convalescent COVID-19. Sequences were obtained from peripheral blood. CDR3 nucleotide sequence: TGTGCCAGCAGTTTTCGACTAGCGGGTTACACAGATACGCAGTATTTT. As protein: CASSFRLAGYTDTQYF.